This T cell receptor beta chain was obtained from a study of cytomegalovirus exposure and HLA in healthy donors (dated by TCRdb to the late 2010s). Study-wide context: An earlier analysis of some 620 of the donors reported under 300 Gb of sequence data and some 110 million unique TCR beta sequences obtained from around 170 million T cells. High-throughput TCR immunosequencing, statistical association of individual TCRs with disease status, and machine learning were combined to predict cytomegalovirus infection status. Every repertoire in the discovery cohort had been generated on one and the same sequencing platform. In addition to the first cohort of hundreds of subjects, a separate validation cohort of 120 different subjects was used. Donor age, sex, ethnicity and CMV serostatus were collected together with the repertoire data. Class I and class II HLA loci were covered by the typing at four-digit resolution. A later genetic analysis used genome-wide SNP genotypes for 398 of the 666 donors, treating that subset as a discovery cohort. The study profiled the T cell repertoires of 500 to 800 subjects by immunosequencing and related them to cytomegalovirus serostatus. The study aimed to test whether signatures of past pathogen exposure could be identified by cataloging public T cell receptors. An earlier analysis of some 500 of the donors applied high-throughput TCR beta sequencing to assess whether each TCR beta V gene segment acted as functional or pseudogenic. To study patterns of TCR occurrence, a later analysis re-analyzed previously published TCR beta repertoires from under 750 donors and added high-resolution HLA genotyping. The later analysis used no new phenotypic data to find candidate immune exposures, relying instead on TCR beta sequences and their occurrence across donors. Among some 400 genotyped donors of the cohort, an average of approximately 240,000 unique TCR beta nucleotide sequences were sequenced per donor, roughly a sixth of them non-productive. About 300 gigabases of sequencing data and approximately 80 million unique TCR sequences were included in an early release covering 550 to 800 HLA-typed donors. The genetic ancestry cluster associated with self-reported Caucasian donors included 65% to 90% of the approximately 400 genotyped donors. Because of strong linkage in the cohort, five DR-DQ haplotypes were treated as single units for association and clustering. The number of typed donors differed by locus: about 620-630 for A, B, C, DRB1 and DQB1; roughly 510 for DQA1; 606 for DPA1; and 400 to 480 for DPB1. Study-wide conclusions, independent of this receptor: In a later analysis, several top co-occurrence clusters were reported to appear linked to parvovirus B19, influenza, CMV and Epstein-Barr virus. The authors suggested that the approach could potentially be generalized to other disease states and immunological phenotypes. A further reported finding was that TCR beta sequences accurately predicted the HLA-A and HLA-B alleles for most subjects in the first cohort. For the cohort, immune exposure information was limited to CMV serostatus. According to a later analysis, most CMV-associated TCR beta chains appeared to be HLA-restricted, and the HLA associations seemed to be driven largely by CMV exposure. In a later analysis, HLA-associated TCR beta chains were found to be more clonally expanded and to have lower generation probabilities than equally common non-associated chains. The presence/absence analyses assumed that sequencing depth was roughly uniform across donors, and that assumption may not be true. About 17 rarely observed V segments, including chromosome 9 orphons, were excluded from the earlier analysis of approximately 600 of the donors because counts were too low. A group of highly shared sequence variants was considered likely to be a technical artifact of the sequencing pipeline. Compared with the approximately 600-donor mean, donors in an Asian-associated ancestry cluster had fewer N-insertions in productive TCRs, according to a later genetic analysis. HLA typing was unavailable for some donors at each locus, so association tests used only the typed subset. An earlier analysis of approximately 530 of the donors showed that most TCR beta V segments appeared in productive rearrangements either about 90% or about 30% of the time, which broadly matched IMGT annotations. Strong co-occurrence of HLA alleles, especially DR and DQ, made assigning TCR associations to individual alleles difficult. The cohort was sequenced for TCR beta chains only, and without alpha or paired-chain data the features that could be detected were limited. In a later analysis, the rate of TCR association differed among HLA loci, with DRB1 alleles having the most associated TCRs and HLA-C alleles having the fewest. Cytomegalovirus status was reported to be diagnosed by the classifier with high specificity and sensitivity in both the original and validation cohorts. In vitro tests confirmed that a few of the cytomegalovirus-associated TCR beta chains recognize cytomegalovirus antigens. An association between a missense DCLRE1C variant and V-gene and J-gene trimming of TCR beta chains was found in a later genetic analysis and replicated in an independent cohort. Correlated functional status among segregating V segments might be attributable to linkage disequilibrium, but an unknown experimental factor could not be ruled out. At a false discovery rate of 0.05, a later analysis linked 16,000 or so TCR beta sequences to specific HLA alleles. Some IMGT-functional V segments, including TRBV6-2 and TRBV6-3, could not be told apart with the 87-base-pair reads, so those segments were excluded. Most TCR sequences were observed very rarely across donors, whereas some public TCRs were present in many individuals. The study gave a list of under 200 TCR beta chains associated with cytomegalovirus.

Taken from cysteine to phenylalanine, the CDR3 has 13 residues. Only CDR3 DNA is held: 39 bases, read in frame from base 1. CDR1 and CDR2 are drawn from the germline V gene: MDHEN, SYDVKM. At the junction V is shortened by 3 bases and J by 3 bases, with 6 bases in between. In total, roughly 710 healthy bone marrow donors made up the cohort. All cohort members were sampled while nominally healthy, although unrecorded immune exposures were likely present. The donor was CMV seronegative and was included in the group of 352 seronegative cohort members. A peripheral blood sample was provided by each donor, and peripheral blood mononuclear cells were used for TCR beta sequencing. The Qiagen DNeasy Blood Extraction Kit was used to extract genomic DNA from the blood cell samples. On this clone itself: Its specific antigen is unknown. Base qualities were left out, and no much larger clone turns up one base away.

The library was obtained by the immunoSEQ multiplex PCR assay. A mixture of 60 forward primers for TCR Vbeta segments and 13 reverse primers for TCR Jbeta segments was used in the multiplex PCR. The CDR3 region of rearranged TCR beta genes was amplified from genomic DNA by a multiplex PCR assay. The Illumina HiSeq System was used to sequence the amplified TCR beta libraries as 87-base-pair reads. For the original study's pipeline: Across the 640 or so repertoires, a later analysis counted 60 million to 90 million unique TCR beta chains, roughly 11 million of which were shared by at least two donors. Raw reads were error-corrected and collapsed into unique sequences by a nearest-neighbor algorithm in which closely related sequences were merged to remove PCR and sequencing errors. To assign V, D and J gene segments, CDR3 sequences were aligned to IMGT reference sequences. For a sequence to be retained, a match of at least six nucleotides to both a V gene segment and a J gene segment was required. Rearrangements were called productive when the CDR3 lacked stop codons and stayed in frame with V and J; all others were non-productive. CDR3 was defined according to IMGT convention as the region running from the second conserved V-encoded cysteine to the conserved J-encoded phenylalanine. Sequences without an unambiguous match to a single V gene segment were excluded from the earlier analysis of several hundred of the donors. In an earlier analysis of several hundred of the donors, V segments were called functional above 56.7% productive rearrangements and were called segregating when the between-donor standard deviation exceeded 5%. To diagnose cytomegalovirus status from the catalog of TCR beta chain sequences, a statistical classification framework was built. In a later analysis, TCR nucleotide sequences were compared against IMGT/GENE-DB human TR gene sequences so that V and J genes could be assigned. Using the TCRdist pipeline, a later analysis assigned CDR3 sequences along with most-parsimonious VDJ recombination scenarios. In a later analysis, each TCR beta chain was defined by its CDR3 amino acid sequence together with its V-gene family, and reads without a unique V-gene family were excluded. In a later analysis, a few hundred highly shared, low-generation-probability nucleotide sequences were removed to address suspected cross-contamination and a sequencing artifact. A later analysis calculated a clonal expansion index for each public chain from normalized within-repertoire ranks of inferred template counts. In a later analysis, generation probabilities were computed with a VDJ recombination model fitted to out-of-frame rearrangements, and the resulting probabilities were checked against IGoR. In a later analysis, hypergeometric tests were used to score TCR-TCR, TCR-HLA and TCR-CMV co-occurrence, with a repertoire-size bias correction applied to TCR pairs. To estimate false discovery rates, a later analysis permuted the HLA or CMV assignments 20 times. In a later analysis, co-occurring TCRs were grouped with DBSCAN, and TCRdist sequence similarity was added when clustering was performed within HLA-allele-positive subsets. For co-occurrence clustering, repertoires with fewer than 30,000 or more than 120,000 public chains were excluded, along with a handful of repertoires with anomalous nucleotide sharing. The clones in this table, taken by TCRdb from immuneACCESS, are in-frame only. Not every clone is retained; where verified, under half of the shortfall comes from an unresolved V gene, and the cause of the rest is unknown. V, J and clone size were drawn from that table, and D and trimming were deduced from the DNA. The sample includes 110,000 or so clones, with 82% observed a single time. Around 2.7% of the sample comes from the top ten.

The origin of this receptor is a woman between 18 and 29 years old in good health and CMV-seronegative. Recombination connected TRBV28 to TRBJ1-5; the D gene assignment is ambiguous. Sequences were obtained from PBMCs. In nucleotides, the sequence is TGTGCCAGCAGTTTCAACTTCAATCAGCCCCAGCATTTT. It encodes CASSFNFNQPQHF.